This T cell receptor beta chain appears in the sequencing data of a study of beta chain features in type 1 diabetes. Study in general: No age, gender or cell yield differences were seen between patients and healthy donors.

Sorting with CD45RO/CCR7/CD25/CD127/CD95/CD27 yielded naive, central memory, regulatory and stem-like memory CD4+ cells. A remark on this clone: The target antigen is unknown.

Reverse transcribing all isolated RNA meant expressed TCRB transcripts were sequenced. Assay used: immunoSEQ multiplex PCR; TCRdb lists only in-frame clones, some missing. This sample has about 900,000 clones; roughly 17% occur once, and the top ten carry 0.023%. Study results and limitations: Across all four CD4+ subsets, people with type 1 diabetes showed modestly shorter TCRB CDR3s.

Sequencing was performed on naive CD4+ T cells from blood. This clonotype was sampled from a woman younger than 30 in good health.

For the CDR3, the DNA is TGTGCCACCAGCAGAGGCTTGGGACAGGGAAATCGAAACACCATATATTTT. Amino acid sequence: CATSRGLGQGNRNTIYF. This chain uses TRBV15 with TRBJ1-3; 9 nucleotides agree with TRBD1. V dropped 1 base and J dropped 5; count of bases not matched to a gene: 9. The germline V gene has CDR1 LNHNV and CDR2 YYDKDF (reference sequence). There are 17 residues in the CDR3.